What follows is one T cell receptor (beta chain) and its context. The record originates from a study of blood T cell repertoires in COVID-19. The wider study: Samples of COVID-19 (acute and convalescent) were obtained from the United States, Italy and Spain. T cells, B-cell-depleted T cells, or PBMCs provided the cDNA or gDNA that served as material.

The CDR3 is made up of 12 amino acids. Trimming took 5 bases from V and 7 from J, leaving 9 bases between them. Germline V CDR1 and CDR2: SGHTA, FQGNSA. Per the original data handling: Using reference gene primer amplification, nucleated cell counts were estimated. Sequencing was performed with immunoSEQ multiplex PCR; in TCRdb, only in-frame clones are kept and a portion is missing. That table supplies the V and J calls and clone size; D and trimming were determined from the DNA. The profile covers around 270,000 clones, with roughly 90% appearing a single time and approximately 4.2% taken by the ten largest.

Specimen: peripheral blood. This sequence joins TRBV7-2 and TRBJ2-1, with no clear D. This TCR derives from a man aged 35-49 years with acute or convalescent COVID-19. The CDR3, as DNA: TGTGCCAGCAGCACCTCAACTAATGAGCAGTTCTTC. It specifies CASSTSTNEQFF.